A single TCR beta chain is shown here with its context. Its target is unknown. The data are from a study of OX40 agonist ivuxolimab in advanced cancers. Study details: Ivuxolimab, which is an agonistic anti-OX40 (CD134) antibody, was administered to the patients. Of mixed ages from about 20 to 80 and averaging about 56 years, the group was over 80% male. Partial responses occurred in Three dose-escalation patients, one with hepatocellular carcinoma and two with cutaneous melanoma.

Broader study findings: Among T cells, CD8+ cells averaged more expanded clones than CD4+ cells.

Generated by immunoSEQ multiplex PCR, the TCRdb table keeps only in-frame clones and is missing some. The table includes roughly 100,000 clones, roughly 83% detected once. The CDR3 has 17 amino acids. Germline CDR1 and CDR2: SGHRS and YFSETQ. After removal of 4 bases from V and 3 bases from J, the junction contained 10 bases not matched to a gene. This clonotype was obtained from an adult with an advanced solid tumor such as melanoma, head and neck, liver or kidney cancer. This specimen consisted of CD4+ or CD8+ T cells sorted from blood, obtained in a trial of the OX40 agonist ivuxolimab. The V and J genes are TRBV5-1 and TRBJ2-2, with 9 positions matching TRBD1. CDR3: CASSLSGQGRYTGELFF. The CDR3 DNA reads as TGCGCCAGCAGCCTTTCCGGACAGGGGCGGTACACCGGGGAGCTGTTTTTT.